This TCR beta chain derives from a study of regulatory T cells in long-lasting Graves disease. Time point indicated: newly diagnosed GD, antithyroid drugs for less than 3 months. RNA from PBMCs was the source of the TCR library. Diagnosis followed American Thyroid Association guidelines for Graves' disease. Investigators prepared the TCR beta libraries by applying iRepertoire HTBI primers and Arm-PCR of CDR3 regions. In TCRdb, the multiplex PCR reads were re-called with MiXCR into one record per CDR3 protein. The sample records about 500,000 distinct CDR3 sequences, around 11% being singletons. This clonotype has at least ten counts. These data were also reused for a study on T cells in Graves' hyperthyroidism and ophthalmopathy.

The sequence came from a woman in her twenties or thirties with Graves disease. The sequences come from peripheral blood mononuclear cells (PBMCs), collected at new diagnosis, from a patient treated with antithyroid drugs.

This CDR3 is CASSRLADTQYF. Written as DNA, the CDR3 is TGTGCCAGCAGCCGACTAGCAGATACGCAGTATTTT. The chain links TRBV2 to TRBJ2-3; maybe TRBD2 (6 bases). This CDR3 contains 12 residues. V dropped 6 bases and J dropped 4 bases, with 8 bases sitting between them. The V gene's germline CDR1 is SNHLY and CDR2 FYNNEI.